The 32 T cell receptor beta chains below come from one sample, sequenced in a study of T-cell memory formation after mild COVID-19. A single record per CDR3 protein comes from TCRdb applying MiXCR to the 5' RACE reads. Of about 350,000 distinct CDR3 sequences in the sample, approximately 15% were seen once. Sequenced sample: PBMCs or a T cell subset sorted from them (not recorded which). The receptors here all came from a man between 18 and 29 years old who had mild COVID-19 (a few samples of this study predate the infection). Cell type and time point are not known.

This clonotype was seen many times. The chain joins TRBV12-3 or TRBV12-4 to TRBJ1-2; 12 bases fit TRBD1. The length of the CDR3 is 15 residues. The junction had 5 bases not matched to a gene; V was cut back by 5 bases and J by 4 bases. Here the CDR3 DNA reads TGTGCCAGCAGTCTACCGGGACAGGGGGCCTATGGCTACACCTTC. It codes for CASSLPGQGAYGYTF.

This chain connects TRBV7-6 to TRBJ2-7; no firm D call. With 0 bases removed from V and 0 bases from J, the gap between germline ends came to 6 bases. The germline V gene encodes CDR1 SGHVS and CDR2 FNYEAQ. CDR3 size: 14 residues. The DNA for the CDR3 is TGTGCCAGCAGCTTAGCCAGCTACTCCTACGAGCAGTACTTC. Its translation is CASSLASYSYEQYF.

V is TRBV7-9 and J is TRBJ1-1, with a tentative D call TRBD1 (5 bases). The CDR3 loop spans 15 amino acids. Trimming removed 4 bases at V and 2 bases at J, with 14 bases between. CDR1 and CDR2 from the germline V gene are SEHNR and FQNEAQ (reference sequence). The CDR3 loop reads CASSSRSGGNTEAFF. As DNA, the CDR3 is TGTGCCAGCAGCTCTAGGTCGGGGGGAAACACTGAAGCTTTCTTT.

The table lists this clonotype with many counts. The V gene is TRBV4-2, the J gene TRBJ2-3; TRBD2 matches 7 bases. Looked up from germline, CDR1 is LGHNA and CDR2 is YNFKEQ. CDR3 size: 16 residues. V was pared by 4 bases and J by 6 bases, with 13 bases of the junction left unmatched. The CDR3 DNA reads as TGTGCCAGCAGCCCCATCGAGACTAGCTCTAGGGATACGCAGTATTTT. Translated, it gives CASSPIETSSRDTQYF.

This clonotype was counted a few times. The V call is TRBV5-6, the J call TRBJ2-1; 11 bases fit TRBD2. Per the germline V gene, CDR1 is SGHDT and CDR2 is YYEEEE. V was pared by 10 bases and J by 0 bases, with 9 bases of the junction left unmatched. The CDR3 sequence is 16 residues long. This CDR3 is CAGTSGGPFSYNEQFF. CDR3 bases: TGTGCCGGAACTAGCGGGGGCCCTTTCTCCTACAATGAGCAGTTCTTC.

The chain recombines TRBV2 with TRBJ2-7; 9 bases match TRBD1. The length of the CDR3 is 12 residues. Per germline, CDR1 SNHLY and CDR2 FYNNEI. Unmatched junction bases numbered 5, after V lost 10 bases and J lost 4 bases. The CDR3 loop reads CATQGQGYEQYV. The CDR3 DNA is TGTGCCACACAGGGACAGGGTTACGAGCAGTACGTC.

The genes are TRBV4-1 and TRBJ2-1; 11 nucleotides match TRBD2. V was pared by 1 base and J by 5 bases, with 4 bases of the junction left unmatched. Germline V gives CDR1 MGHRA, CDR2 YSYEKL. This CDR3 is built from 16 residues. In nucleotides, the CDR3 is TGCGCCAGCAGCCAAGTCCTACTAGCGGGGGACAATGAGCAGTTCTTC. Translating it yields CASSQVLLAGDNEQFF.

This clonotype has ten or more counts. The chain links TRBV18 to TRBJ2-1, with D perhaps TRBD2 (5 bases). This CDR3 comprises 13 residues. The germline V gene has CDR1 KGHSH and CDR2 LQKENI. The ends were cut back, 3 bases at V and 10 bases at J, with 13 bases in the middle. The CDR3 DNA sequence: TGTGCCAGCTCACCTCGATCCCCGGGGGAGCAGTTCTTC. It encodes CASSPRSPGEQFF.

V and J are TRBV20-1 and TRBJ1-1; D uncertain. Germline CDR1 and CDR2: DFQATT and SNEGSKA (reference sequence). This CDR3 contains 12 residues. The V and J ends lost 5 bases and 6 bases respectively, with 13 bases between them. The CDR3 DNA sequence: TGCAGTGCTTCCTCCTGGGCCGCTGAAGCTTTCTTT. It yields the protein CSASSWAAEAFF.

The chain recombines TRBV6-2 or TRBV6-3 with TRBJ2-4, with 7 bases aligning to TRBD2. This CDR3 has 12 residues. The germline V gene encodes CDR1 MNHEY and CDR2 SVGEGT. The trim removed 8 bases at V and 15 bases at J, leaving 13 bases unmatched. CDR3 protein: CASSLLGGLMYF. CDR3 sequence (DNA): TGTGCCAGCTCCCTCCTGGGGGGGTTGATGTACTTC.

The CDR3 here is CASSLQGHGYGYTF. The CDR3 DNA is TGTGCCAGCAGCTTACAGGGGCATGGTTATGGCTACACCTTC. The rearrangement joins TRBV7-9 to TRBJ1-2; tentative D call: TRBD1 (6 bases). Trimming removed 2 bases from V and 5 bases from J, with 12 bases in between. From germline, CDR1 is SEHNR and CDR2 FQNEAQ (reference sequence). The CDR3 has 14 residues.

V usage is TRBV6-6 and J usage is TRBJ2-1, with D unresolved. Trimming cost V 3 bases and J 8 bases, with 11 bases left between them. This CDR3 is built from 13 residues. In germline, CDR1 is MNHNY, CDR2 SVGAGI (reference sequence). The CDR3 region is CASSYLYSYEQFF. CDR3 DNA sequence: TGTGCCAGCAGTTATTTGTATAGCTATGAGCAGTTCTTC.

V is TRBV6-5 and J is TRBJ2-1, with no clear D. Germline V CDR1 and CDR2: MNHEY, SVGAGI. The CDR3 is 15 residues long. Trimming stripped 2 bases from V and 1 base from J, with 9 bases between. CDR3 residues: CASSYSDGSYNEQFF. The CDR3 bases are TGTGCCAGCAGTTACAGCGATGGGTCCTACAATGAGCAGTTCTTC.

This clonotype has just a few counts. J is TRBJ1-3 and V is TRBV5-5, with D maybe TRBD1 (6 bases). CDR1 is SGHKS, CDR2 YYEKEE, per germline (reference sequence). Trimming stripped 2 bases from V and 0 bases from J, with 9 bases between. The CDR3 has 15 amino acids. The CDR3 DNA is TGTGCCAGCAGCTTTACAGGGAGCTCTGGAAACACCATATATTTT. Amino acids: CASSFTGSSGNTIYF.

The chain is built from TRBV20-1 and TRBJ2-3; possibly TRBD1 for D (5 bases). CDR1 DFQATT and CDR2 SNEGSKA come from the germline V gene (reference sequence). The V gene lost 2 bases and the J gene lost 3 bases, with 15 bases spanning the gap. This CDR3 spans 15 amino acids. The CDR3 coding sequence is TGCAGTGCTAGACGGTCAGGGATTTTAACAGATACGCAGTATTTT. This gives the protein CSARRSGILTDTQYF.

This clonotype was seen a few times. In DNA, the CDR3 is TGTGCCAGCAGCCAAGAACGCGCGGGGGGCCCCGGGGAGCTGTTTTTT. Its translation is CASSQERAGGPGELFF. The chain has TRBV3-1 and TRBJ2-2; 8 bases are a match to TRBD2. V shed 0 bases and J 6 bases; nucleotides not matched to a gene: 6. The CDR3 totals 16 residues. CDR1 and CDR2 from the germline V gene are LGHDT and YNNKEL (reference sequence).

This clonotype occurred many times. The CDR3 region is CASSTGTSFYEQYF. The CDR3 DNA sequence: TGTGCCAGCAGTACCGGGACTAGCTTTTACGAGCAGTACTTC. This rearrangement joins TRBV12-3 or TRBV12-4 to TRBJ2-7, with 9 bases matching TRBD2. CDR3 length: 14 amino acids. V shed 5 bases, J shed 4 bases, and the junction held 6 bases outside the gene matches.

The V gene is TRBV5-6, the J gene TRBJ2-7, with D possibly matching TRBD1 (6 bases). Germline V gives CDR1 SGHDT, CDR2 YYEEEE. Trimming removed 2 bases at V and 7 bases at J, with 13 bases between. CDR3 length: 13 residues. The chain's CDR3 is CASSLRGIWEQYV. The CDR3 DNA reads as TGTGCCAGCAGCTTAAGGGGGATTTGGGAGCAGTACGTC.

This clonotype came up many times. The rearrangement joins TRBV4-1 to TRBJ2-5, with TRBD2 matching 11 bases. The CDR3 spans 17 residues. From germline, CDR1 is MGHRA and CDR2 YSYEKL. With 5 bases clipped from V and 2 bases from J, the junction kept 10 bases outside the gene matches. CDR3 sequence (DNA): TGCGCCAGCAGCAAAAGACTAGCGGGGAATTTTCAAGAGACCCAGTACTTC. As protein: CASSKRLAGNFQETQYF.

J is TRBJ1-2 and V is TRBV7-9; no definite D call. In germline, CDR1 is SEHNR, CDR2 FQNEAQ (reference sequence). Trimming left V 5 bases short and J 1 base short, with 11 bases between. The CDR3 has 14 residues. The CDR3 region has the DNA TGTGCCAGCAGCGCGGGCGTACATAACTATGGCTACACCTTC. Translation gives CASSAGVHNYGYTF.

This clonotype was seen a handful of times. The rearrangement joins TRBV5-1 to TRBJ1-1; D unclear. Germline CDR1 and CDR2: SGHRS and YFSETQ. The CDR3 sequence is 14 residues long. V dropped 2 bases and J dropped 0 bases, with 8 bases sitting between them. CDR3 region: CASSFSIMNTEAFF. The CDR3 bases are TGCGCCAGCAGCTTCTCTATAATGAACACTGAAGCTTTCTTT.

This clonotype came up many times. The V and J genes are TRBV6-5 and TRBJ2-7, with 8 nucleotides matching TRBD1. Germline loops: CDR1 MNHEY, CDR2 SVGAGI. The CDR3 is 13 amino acids. Trimming removed 1 base from V and 5 bases from J; junction bases left unmatched: 1. The CDR3 region is CASSYWTGHEQYF. CDR3 in DNA: TGTGCCAGCAGTTACTGGACAGGGCACGAGCAGTACTTC.

This clonotype was observed a few times. V gene TRBV7-3 combines with J gene TRBJ2-3; D is unclear. The CDR3 contains 15 residues. Germline CDR1 and CDR2: SGHTA and FQGTGA. Between the trimmed V and J ends, which lost 1 base and 6 bases, there was a span of 14 bases. The CDR3 nucleotides are TGTGCCAGCAGCTTAAATGGGTATAGTAGGGATACGCAGTATTTT. It translates to CASSLNGYSRDTQYF.

This clonotype was seen a handful of times. The chain joins TRBV11-2 to TRBJ1-1, with D perhaps matching TRBD1 (6 bases). Germline V gene sequence: CDR1 SGHAT, CDR2 FQNNGV. This CDR3 comprises 13 residues. The ends were cut back, 4 bases at V and 5 bases at J, with 11 bases in the middle. Written as DNA, the CDR3 is TGTGCCAGCAGCTCGGGGGCCGGGACTGAAGCTTTCTTT. It codes for CASSSGAGTEAFF.

This clonotype was detected a few times. The J gene is TRBJ1-5, the V gene TRBV5-6; D gene uncertain. The germline V gene has CDR1 SGHDT and CDR2 YYEEEE. Between the trimmed V and J ends, which lost 4 bases and 3 bases, there was a span of 14 bases. There are 15 residues in the CDR3. CDR3 sequence: CASSREAADNQPQHF. CDR3 sequence (DNA): TGTGCCAGCAGCCGTGAAGCAGCAGACAATCAGCCCCAGCATTTT.

The chain links TRBV6-2 or TRBV6-3 to TRBJ1-5; 9 positions match TRBD1. The V segment lost 6 bases and the J segment 3 bases; nucleotides outside the gene matches: 15. Per the germline V gene, CDR1 is MNHEY and CDR2 is SVGEGT. The length of the CDR3 is 18 residues. The CDR3 loop reads CASSYRRDRGNFNQPQHF. The CDR3 DNA follows: TGTGCCAGCAGCTACCGGCGCGACAGGGGGAATTTCAATCAGCCCCAGCATTTT.

This clonotype was counted between two and nine times. V and J are TRBV19 and TRBJ2-7; weak D call: TRBD1 (6 bases). V dropped 6 bases and J dropped 3 bases, with 12 bases sitting between them. The CDR3 has 13 amino acids. CDR1 and CDR2 from the germline V gene are LNHDA and SQIVND (reference sequence). The CDR3 DNA is TGTGCCAGTAGGAGACAGGATGGCTACGAGCAGTACTTC. Its protein product is CASRRQDGYEQYF.

This clonotype was seen more than once but under ten times. The chain joins TRBV4-3 to TRBJ2-2; D gene unclear. Per germline, CDR1 LGHNA and CDR2 YSLEER. V was clipped by 2 bases and J by 3 bases, with 7 bases between them. The length of the CDR3 is 14 residues. The CDR3 reads CASSQSPDTGELFF. CDR3 DNA sequence: TGCGCCAGCAGCCAATCGCCGGACACCGGGGAGCTGTTTTTT.

This clonotype was counted at least ten times. The chain is built from TRBV7-9 and TRBJ2-7, with 7 bases identical to TRBD2. This CDR3 region has 14 residues. Trimming at V came to 5 bases and at J to 9 bases, leaving 13 bases not matched to a gene. Per the germline V gene, CDR1 is SEHNR and CDR2 is FQNEAQ (reference sequence). CDR3 in DNA: TGTGCCAGCAGCCGGCCTAGTCTAAGCGGGGTGCAGTACTTC. Its protein is CASSRPSLSGVQYF.

This clonotype appeared a few times. The CDR3 DNA sequence: TGCGCCAGCAGCCAAGAGGGGGGTCGTCGGACAGATACGCAGTATTTT. Its protein is CASSQEGGRRTDTQYF. The chain carries TRBV4-3 and TRBJ2-3; perhaps TRBD2 as D (6 bases). CDR1 is LGHNA, CDR2 YSLEER, per germline. CDR3 size: 16 residues. V gave up 0 bases and J gave up 3 bases, with 13 bases separating them.

The V call is TRBV4-3, the J call TRBJ1-2; possible D gene TRBD1, 5 bases. Germline-derived CDR1 and CDR2 are LGHNA and YSLEER. V lost 0 bases and J 3 bases, leaving 8 bases between the germline ends. The CDR3 length is 14 residues. DNA for the CDR3: TGCGCCAGCAGCCAAGAGGGCAGGGACTATGGCTACACCTTC. Translation gives CASSQEGRDYGYTF.

The chain has TRBV7-2 and TRBJ2-1; 14 bases map to TRBD2. Germline CDR1 SGHTA, CDR2 FQGNSA. CDR3 size: 15 residues. The V gene end was trimmed by 4 bases and the J gene end by 10 bases; junction bases not matched to a gene: 6. In nucleotides, the CDR3 is TGTGCCAGCAGCTACGGACTAGCGGGGGGCGAGGAGCAGTTCTTC. Translation: CASSYGLAGGEEQFF.